This T cell receptor beta chain was recorded in a study of shared clonotypes between healthy human individuals. Background on the study: Each donor's CD8 memory used one plate, CD8 naive two, each CD4 subset three. Study observations and caveats: Sampling used blood alone; tissue repertoires probably differ.

The CDR3 covers 15 residues. CDR1 and CDR2 (germline): SEHNR, FQNEAQ (reference sequence). Germline trimming cut 4 bases from V and 6 bases from J; bases unmatched to any gene: 9. Some clones are missing from TCRdb's copy, which holds only in-frame ones; the method was immunoSEQ multiplex PCR. Here the sample spans about 2.1 million clones, roughly 93% being singletons. For this clone: Its antigen is unidentified.

Naive CD8 cells, CD45RO-negative and positively selected for CCR7, excluded terminally differentiated effector memory CD45RA+ cells. The sample comprised naive CD8+ T cells from PBMCs. This clonotype was obtained from a man aged 18 to 30 in good health. Some clones in this sample may be carry-over from other donors' samples. The chain combines TRBV7-9 with TRBJ2-1, with 7 bases matching TRBD2. For the CDR3, the DNA is TGTGCCAGCAGCTCCTTATGGCGGGAGCGCAATGAGCAGTTCTTC. This translates into CASSSLWRERNEQFF.